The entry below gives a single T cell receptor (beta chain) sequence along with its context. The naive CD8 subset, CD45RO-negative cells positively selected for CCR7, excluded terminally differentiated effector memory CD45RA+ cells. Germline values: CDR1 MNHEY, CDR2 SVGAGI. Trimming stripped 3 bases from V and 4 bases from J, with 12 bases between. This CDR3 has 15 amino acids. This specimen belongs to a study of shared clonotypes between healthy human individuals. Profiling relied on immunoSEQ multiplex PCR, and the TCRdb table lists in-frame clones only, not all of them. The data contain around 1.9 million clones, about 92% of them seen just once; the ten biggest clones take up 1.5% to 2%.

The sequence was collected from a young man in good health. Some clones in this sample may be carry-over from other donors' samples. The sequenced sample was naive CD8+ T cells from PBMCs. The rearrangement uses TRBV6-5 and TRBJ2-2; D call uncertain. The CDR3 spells CASSYEFRGTGELFF. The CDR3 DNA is TGTGCCAGCAGTTATGAGTTCCGCGGCACCGGGGAGCTGTTTTTT.